This T cell receptor (beta chain) was obtained from a study of Ad26.COV2.S vaccination and SARS-CoV-2 variants. Study context: The Ad26.COV2.S arm of the COV1001 trial was where the donor was placed. Donor got 5x10^10 or 1x10^11 viral particles of Ad26.COV2.S. The study, taken as a whole, reports: Estimates derived from TCR breadth and depth analyses may have underestimated total T cell responses.

Libraries were prepared by immunoSEQ multiplex PCR; TCRdb keeps only in-frame clonotypes and omits some of them. The sample contains hundreds of thousands of clones, roughly 90% of which appear only once. Trimming took off 5 bases at V and 1 base at J, with 8 bases between the two ends. The germline V gene encodes CDR1 SGHDN and CDR2 FVKESK. The CDR3 has 13 amino acids. This clone has more than one count but fewer than ten. Its antigen is currently unknown. The treatment: around 19 received Ad26.COV2.S at low or high dose, single or two shots; a few received placebo; per-sample allocation not given. Sampling was done on day 63 after the first vaccine or placebo injection. An adult aged 18-55 years in Boston served as the donor.

The clonotype originates from a person between 18 and 60 years old who received the Ad26.COV2.S COVID-19 vaccine or a placebo. The V call is TRBV14, the J call TRBJ1-1; D remains unclear. The sequences come from peripheral blood, collected in a trial of Ad26.COV2.S vaccine versus placebo. The CDR3 protein is CASSYQENTEAFF. The CDR3, as DNA: TGTGCCAGCAGCTACCAGGAGAACACTGAAGCTTTCTTT.